The TCR beta chain described here comes from a study of siplizumab effects on memory and regulatory T cells. Study-wide findings and caveats: Treg origin accounted for an average of roughly 64% of mappable alloreactive CD4+ clones with siplizumab and about 27% in controls. Naive T cells seemed more diverse than memory cells and seemed major alloresponse contributors.

In regard to this clone: Its antigen is currently unknown.

Profiling relied on immunoSEQ multiplex PCR, and the TCRdb table lists in-frame clones only, not all of them. The sample records more than 75,000 clones, roughly 95% being singletons. This sequence originates from a human donor in good health. Sequenced material: naive CD4+ T cells sorted from blood.

The CDR3 DNA follows: TGCAGCGTTACCCTCGGGGTCAACACTGAAGCTTTCTTT. This sequence encodes CSVTLGVNTEAFF. The J gene is TRBJ1-1, the V gene TRBV29-1; D is uncertain. The CDR3 totals 13 residues. CDR1 and CDR2 from the germline V gene are SQVTM and ANQGSEA. The V gene lost 5 bases and the J gene lost 2 bases, with 12 bases spanning the gap.